A single sample is the source of the 18 T cell receptor beta chains below, sequenced in a study of T cells after yellow fever vaccination. TCRdb reanalysed the 5' RACE reads using MiXCR and keeps one entry per CDR3 protein. The sample shows roughly 63,000 distinct CDR3 sequences, approximately 7% of them seen only once. The sample consisted of CD8+ T cells sorted from PBMCs, taken 15 days after the yellow fever booster vaccination. These TCRs come from a man between 25 and 39 years old who received the YFV17D yellow fever vaccine.

This clonotype was counted a few times. This sequence joins TRBV7-2 and TRBJ2-5; 7 bases fit TRBD1. The CDR3 runs to 16 residues. CDR1 SGHTA and CDR2 FQGNSA come from the germline V gene. The J segment lost 2 bases and the V segment lost 5 bases, leaving 11 bases of the junction unmatched. CDR3 sequence: CASSPHRQGMQETQYF. The CDR3 nucleotides read TGTGCCAGCAGCCCGCACCGACAGGGAATGCAAGAGACCCAGTACTTC.

Many counts were recorded for this clonotype. This chain connects TRBV10-3 to TRBJ2-7; 8 positions match TRBD1. The junction had 6 bases not matched to a gene; V was cut back by 8 bases and J by 3 bases. This CDR3 has 13 residues. Germline V gene sequence: CDR1 ENHRY, CDR2 SYGVKD. The CDR3 DNA is TGTGCCATCTCCACAGGGGGGAACTACGAGCAGTACTTC. Protein: CAISTGGNYEQYF.

CDR3 amino acids: CASSPGLTGGDQPQHF. The CDR3 nucleotides read TGTGCCAGCTCACCAGGGCTGACAGGGGGCGATCAGCCCCAGCATTTT. The chain has TRBV18 and TRBJ1-5; 10 nucleotides align to TRBD1. This CDR3 has 16 amino acids. Trimming removed 2 bases from V and 5 bases from J; junction bases left unmatched: 6. Germline values: CDR1 KGHSH, CDR2 LQKENI.

The rearrangement links TRBV5-6 to TRBJ1-2; D may be TRBD1 (5 bases). CDR1 is SGHDT, CDR2 YYEEEE, per germline. V lost 5 bases, J lost 3 bases, and 11 bases lay in between. The CDR3 extends over 13 amino acids. CDR3 DNA: TGTGCCAGCAGGTCTACGGGACACTATGGCTACACCTTC. Translated, it gives CASRSTGHYGYTF. The full variable domain, in which reference TRBV5-6 and TRBJ1-2 provide the parts outside the CDR3, is DAGVTQSPTHLIKTRGQQVTLRCSPKSGHDTVSWYQQALGQGPQFIFQYYEEEERQRGNFPDRFSGHQFPNYSSELNVNALLLGDSALYLCASRSTGHYGYTFGSGTRLTVV.

This clonotype was seen ten or more times. The chain recombines TRBV9 with TRBJ2-3, with D perhaps matching TRBD2 (6 bases). The CDR3 has 16 amino acids. Germline assignment: CDR1 SGDLS and CDR2 YYNGEE. With 3 bases removed from V and 0 bases from J, the gap between germline ends came to 14 bases. The CDR3 sequence is CASSASDGGSTDTQYF. In nucleotides, the CDR3 is TGTGCCAGCAGCGCGAGCGATGGGGGGAGCACAGATACGCAGTATTTT.

This clonotype was detected ten times or more. V gene TRBV5-5 combines with J gene TRBJ2-1; D ambiguous. The V gene's germline CDR1 is SGHKS and CDR2 YYEKEE (reference sequence). This CDR3 contains 12 residues. Deletions cut 4 bases from V and 5 bases from J, with 7 bases between. The CDR3, as DNA: TGTGCCAGCAGCCGAGACGACAATGAGCAGTTCTTC. Its protein product is CASSRDDNEQFF.

As concerns this clonotype: Possible read error: a much larger clone is one base away. The chain joins TRBV24-1 to TRBJ2-5, with D possibly TRBD2 on 6 matching bases. Germline V gene lookup returns CDR1 KGHDR and CDR2 SFDVKD. CDR3 length: 14 amino acids. V was clipped by 2 bases and J by 4 bases, with 10 bases between them. CDR3 sequence: CATSDSRGSETQYF. The CDR3 DNA follows: TGTGCCACCAGTGATTCACGGGGGTCAGAGACCCAGTACTTC.

This clonotype has at least ten counts. The chain recombines TRBV10-2 with TRBJ2-7, with TRBD2 matching over 11 bases. The germline gives CDR1 WSHSY, CDR2 SAAADI. The CDR3 length is 15 residues. The junction had 5 bases not matched to a gene; V was cut back by 5 bases and J by 2 bases. The CDR3 nucleotides are TGCGCCAGCAGTACCGGGACTAGCGGTGCCTACGAGCAGTACTTC. Translated, it gives CASSTGTSGAYEQYF.

This clonotype has ten or more counts. The chain is built from TRBV5-1 and TRBJ1-1; D uncertain. The germline V gene has CDR1 SGHRS and CDR2 YFSETQ. The CDR3 extends over 14 amino acids. The V gene lost 10 bases and the J gene lost 1 base, with 17 bases spanning the gap. The CDR3 DNA follows: TGCGCCTCAAGCGGTGGGTTCGGGAACACTGAAGCTTTCTTT. It yields the protein CASSGGFGNTEAFF.

This clonotype was picked up many times. The rearrangement uses TRBV10-3 and TRBJ2-1, with D unclear. Per germline, CDR1 ENHRY and CDR2 SYGVKD. Trimming stripped 6 bases from V and 6 bases from J, with 15 bases between. The CDR3 has 14 amino acids. CDR3 sequence reads: CAIRVSSDANEQFF. In DNA, the CDR3 is TGTGCCATCAGAGTGAGTTCGGATGCCAATGAGCAGTTCTTC.

In its sample, this clonotype was seen once. A read error may explain this, as a much larger clone is one base away. The rearrangement links TRBV2 to TRBJ2-1; D not resolved. Trimming took 0 bases from V and 12 from J, leaving 9 bases between them. Germline CDR1 and CDR2: SNHLY and FYNNEI. This CDR3 region has 12 residues. The CDR3 DNA sequence: TGTGCCAGCAGTGAAGCTAGAGATGCGCAGTTCTTC. Protein product: CASSEARDAQFF.

This clonotype was seen ten or more times. CDR3 coding DNA: TGCGCCAGCAGCGTAGACCGAGGGACGGGAAGGGCTGTGAACACTGAAGCTTTCTTT. Translation: CASSVDRGTGRAVNTEAFF. This chain links TRBV4-1 with TRBJ1-1; possible D gene TRBD1, 5 bases. The V gene lost 5 bases and the J gene lost 0 bases, with 25 bases spanning the gap. This CDR3 is 19 amino acids long. From germline, CDR1 is MGHRA and CDR2 YSYEKL.

This clonotype was seen at least ten times. The chain carries TRBV29-1 and TRBJ2-1; no clear D gene. This CDR3 contains 16 residues. Germline assignment: CDR1 SQVTM and CDR2 ANQGSEA. The ends were cut back, 3 bases at V and 0 bases at J, with 15 bases in the middle. The CDR3 reads CSVEPVFPSSYNEQFF. The CDR3 nucleotides read TGCAGCGTTGAGCCGGTCTTCCCAAGCTCCTACAATGAGCAGTTCTTC.

At least ten counts were recorded for this clonotype. V gene TRBV11-2 combines with J gene TRBJ2-1; D is uncertain. V lost 3 bases and J lost 7, with 7 bases in between. The CDR3 covers 12 residues. Germline CDR1 reads SGHAT; CDR2 reads FQNNGV. CDR3 protein: CASSFLVNEQFF. Written as DNA, the CDR3 is TGTGCCAGCAGCTTCCTGGTTAATGAGCAGTTCTTC.

This clonotype was detected many times. The chain is built from TRBV5-4 and TRBJ2-1; 7 bases line up with TRBD2. The V and J ends lost 4 bases and 5 bases, in that order; junction bases with no gene match: 3. Germline V CDR1 and CDR2: SGHNT, YYREEE (reference sequence). The CDR3 is 13 residues long. The CDR3 DNA is TGTGCCAGCAGCCCTAGCGGAGACAATGAGCAGTTCTTC. This codes for CASSPSGDNEQFF.

In this sample, this clonotype turned up many times. This sequence joins TRBV30 and TRBJ2-1; D not resolved. This CDR3 region has 12 residues. Trimming cost V 5 bases and J 10 bases, with 15 bases left between them. Germline CDR1 GTSNPN, CDR2 SVGIG (reference sequence). CDR3 residues: CAWGPAGVEQFF. The CDR3 DNA reads TGTGCCTGGGGACCGGCCGGAGTCGAGCAGTTCTTC.

The sample holds many counts of this clonotype. The V and J genes are TRBV5-6 and TRBJ1-5; D remains unclear. The V end was cut by 0 bases, the J end by 4 bases, with 2 bases between. Germline V gene data show CDR1 as SGHDT and CDR2 as YYEEEE. The CDR3 is 12 residues long. The CDR3: CASSLDNQPQHF. The CDR3 DNA sequence: TGTGCCAGCAGCTTGGATAATCAGCCCCAGCATTTT.

At least ten counts were recorded for this clonotype. The chain uses TRBV7-6 and TRBJ2-5; 9 bases fit TRBD1. The germline V gene has CDR1 SGHVS and CDR2 FNYEAQ. This CDR3 contains 15 residues. Trimming removed 1 base from V and 3 bases from J; junction bases left unmatched: 3. The CDR3 here is CASSLEGQGEETQYF. Written as DNA, the CDR3 is TGTGCCAGCAGCTTAGAGGGACAGGGAGAAGAGACCCAGTACTTC.